This T cell receptor (beta chain) was obtained from a study of monozygotic twins with inflammatory bowel disease. Study-level points and caveats: Inverse Simpson values showed less TCRbeta diversity in IBD patients than in their healthy co-twins. Differing immunosuppressive treatments may have added variability to patient repertoires.

The CDR3 is 14 residues long. Germline V gene data show CDR1 as SGHDT and CDR2 as YYEEEE. TCRdb reprocessed the 5' RACE reads and keeps a single row for each CDR3 protein, giving no DNA. The sample holds about 380,000 distinct CDR3 sequences. For this clonotype: The antigen is not known.

V gene TRBV5-6 combines with J gene TRBJ2-1; TCRdb proposes TRBD1, but this gene call is untestable without DNA. Sequences were obtained from blood. This clonotype originated in a human donor with ulcerative colitis or Crohn's disease, or a healthy co-twin of an affected twin (not recorded which). Here the CDR3 reads CASSLAVLGDEQFF. Complete variable domain (other parts from reference TRBV5-6 and TRBJ2-1): DAGVTQSPTHLIKTRGQQVTLRCSPKSGHDTVSWYQQALGQGPQFIFQYYEEEERQRGNFPDRFSGHQFPNYSSELNVNALLLGDSALYLCASSLAVLGDEQFFGPGTRLTVL.